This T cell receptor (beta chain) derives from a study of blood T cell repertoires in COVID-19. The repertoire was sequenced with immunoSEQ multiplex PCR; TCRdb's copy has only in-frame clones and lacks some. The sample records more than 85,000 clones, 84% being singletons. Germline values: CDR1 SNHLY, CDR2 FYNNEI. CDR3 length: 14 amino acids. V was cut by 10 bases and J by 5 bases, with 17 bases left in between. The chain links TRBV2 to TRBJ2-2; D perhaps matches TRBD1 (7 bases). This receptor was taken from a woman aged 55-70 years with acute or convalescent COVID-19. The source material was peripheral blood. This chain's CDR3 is CATQGGGKTGELFF. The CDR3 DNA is TGTGCCACCCAAGGAGGGGGCAAGACCGGGGAGCTGTTTTTT.